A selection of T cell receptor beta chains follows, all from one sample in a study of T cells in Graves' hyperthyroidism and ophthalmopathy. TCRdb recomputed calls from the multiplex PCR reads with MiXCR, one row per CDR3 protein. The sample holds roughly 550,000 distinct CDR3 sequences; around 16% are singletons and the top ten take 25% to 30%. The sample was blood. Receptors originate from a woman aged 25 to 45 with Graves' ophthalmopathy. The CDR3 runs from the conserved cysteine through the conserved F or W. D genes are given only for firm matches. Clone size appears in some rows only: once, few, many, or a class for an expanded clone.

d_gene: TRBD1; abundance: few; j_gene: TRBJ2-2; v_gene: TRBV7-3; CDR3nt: TGTGCCAGCAGCCCTCAATCGACAGGGCTTTATGGGGAGCTGTTTTTT; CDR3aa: CASSPQSTGLYGELFF
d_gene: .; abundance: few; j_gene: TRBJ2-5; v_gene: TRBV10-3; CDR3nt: TGTGCCATCAGAGAGTCGGGGGATGAGGGGGAGACCCAGTACTTC; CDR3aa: CAIRESGDEGETQYF
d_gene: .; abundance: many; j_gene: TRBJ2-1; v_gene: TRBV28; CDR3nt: TGTGCCAGCAGTCAAGGGGACTACAATGAGCAGTTCTTC; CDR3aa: CASSQGDYNEQFF
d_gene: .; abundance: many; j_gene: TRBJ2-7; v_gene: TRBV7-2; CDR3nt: TGTGCCAGCAGCTTAGCTAGCGCTAGCTCCTACGAGCAGTACTTC; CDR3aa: CASSLASASSYEQYF
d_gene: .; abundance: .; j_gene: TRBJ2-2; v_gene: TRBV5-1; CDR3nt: TGCGCCAACAGCTTGGGCGGGGAGAACACCGGGGAGCTGTTTTTT; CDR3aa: CANSLGGENTGELFF
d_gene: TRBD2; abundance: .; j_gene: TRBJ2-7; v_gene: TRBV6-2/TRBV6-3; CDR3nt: TGTGCCAGCAGTTATTCCCCCACTCGACTAGCGGGATCTGGCGAGCAGTACTTC; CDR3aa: CASSYSPTRLAGSGEQYF
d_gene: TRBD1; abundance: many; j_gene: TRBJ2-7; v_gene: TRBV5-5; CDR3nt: TGTGCCAGCAGCTTGGGAGGACAGGGGCCCGACGAGCAGTACTTC; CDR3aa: CASSLGGQGPDEQYF
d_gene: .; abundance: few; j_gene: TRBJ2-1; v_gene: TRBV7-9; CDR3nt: TGTGCCAGCAGCTTAGTAAGGGGGGCGGGACCCGACAATGAGCAGTTCTTC; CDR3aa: CASSLVRGAGPDNEQFF
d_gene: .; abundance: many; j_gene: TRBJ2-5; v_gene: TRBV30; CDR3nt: TGTGCCTGGAGTAGACAACTACAAGAGACCCAGTACTTC; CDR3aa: CAWSRQLQETQYF
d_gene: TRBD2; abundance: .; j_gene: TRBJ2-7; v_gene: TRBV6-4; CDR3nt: TGTGCCAGCAGACGACTAGCGGGAGTATCCGAGCAGTACTTC; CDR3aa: CASRRLAGVSEQYF
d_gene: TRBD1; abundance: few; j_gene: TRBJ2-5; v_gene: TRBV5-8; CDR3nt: TGTGCCAGCAGCTTGCCGGGACAGGGGTGGGAGACCCAGTACTTC; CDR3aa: CASSLPGQGWETQYF
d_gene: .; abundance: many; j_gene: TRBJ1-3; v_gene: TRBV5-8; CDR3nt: TGTGCCAGCAGGCTATTCTCTGGAAACACCATATATTTT; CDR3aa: CASRLFSGNTIYF
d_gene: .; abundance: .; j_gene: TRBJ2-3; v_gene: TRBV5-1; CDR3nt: TGTGCCAGCAGCGGCCGACAATCTACTAGCACAGATACGCAGTATTTT; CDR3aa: CASSGRQSTSTDTQYF
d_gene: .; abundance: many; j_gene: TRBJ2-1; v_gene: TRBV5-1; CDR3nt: TGCGCCAGCACGTGGGGAAACAATGAGCAGTTCTTC; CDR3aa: CASTWGNNEQFF
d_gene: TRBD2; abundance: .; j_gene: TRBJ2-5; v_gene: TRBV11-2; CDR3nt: TGTGCCGGCAGCCCTGGACTAGCTCGGGAGACCCAGTACTTC; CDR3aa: CAGSPGLARETQYF
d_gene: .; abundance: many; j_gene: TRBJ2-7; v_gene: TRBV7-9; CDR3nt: TGTGCCAGCAGCTTTAGGGTCCAGCAGGCCCTAAGCTCCTACGAGCAGTACTTC; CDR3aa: CASSFRVQQALSSYEQYF
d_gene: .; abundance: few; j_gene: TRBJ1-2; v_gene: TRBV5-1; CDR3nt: TGCGCCAGCAGCTTGGCACAGGACTATGGCTACACCTTC; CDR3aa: CASSLAQDYGYTF
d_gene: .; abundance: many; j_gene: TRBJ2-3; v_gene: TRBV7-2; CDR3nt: TGTGCCAGCAGCCCTGATAGGGACCGCACAGATACGCAGTATTTT; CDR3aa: CASSPDRDRTDTQYF
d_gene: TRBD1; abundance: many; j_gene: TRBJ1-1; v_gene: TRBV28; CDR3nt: TGTGCCAGCAGTCAGGGGGGAGTAGGTATGAACACTGAAGCTTTCTTT; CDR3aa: CASSQGGVGMNTEAFF
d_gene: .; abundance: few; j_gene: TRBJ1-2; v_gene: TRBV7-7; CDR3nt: TGTGCCAGCAGCACAGCATACGATGGCTACACCTTC; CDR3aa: CASSTAYDGYTF
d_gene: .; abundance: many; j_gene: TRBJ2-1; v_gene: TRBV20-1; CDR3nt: TGCAGTGCTAGAGTGGACTTACCAGGCGATGAGCAGTTCTTC; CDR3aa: CSARVDLPGDEQFF
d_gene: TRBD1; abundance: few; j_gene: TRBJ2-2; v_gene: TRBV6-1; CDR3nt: TGTGCCAGCAGCGAAAGGGGGCCGGTCACCGGGGAGCTGTTTTTT; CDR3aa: CASSERGPVTGELFF
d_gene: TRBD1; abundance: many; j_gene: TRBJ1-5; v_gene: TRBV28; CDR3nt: TGTGCCAGCAGTCATCGGACAGGGGGCGGGTATAGCAATCAGCCCCAGCATTTT; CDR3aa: CASSHRTGGGYSNQPQHF
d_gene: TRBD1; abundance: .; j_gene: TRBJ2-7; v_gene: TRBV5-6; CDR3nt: TGTGCCAGCAGGGCGCTTTGGGGACAGGGGTCCTACGAGCAGTACTTC; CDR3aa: CASRALWGQGSYEQYF
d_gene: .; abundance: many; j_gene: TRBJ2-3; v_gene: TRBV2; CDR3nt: TGTGCCAGCACCCTGGACAGTCTTCAGTATTTT; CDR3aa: CASTLDSLQYF
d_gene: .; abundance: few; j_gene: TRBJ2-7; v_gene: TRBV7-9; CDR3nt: TGTGCCAGCAGCTTAGCAGAGCGCGAGCAGTACTTC; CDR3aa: CASSLAEREQYF
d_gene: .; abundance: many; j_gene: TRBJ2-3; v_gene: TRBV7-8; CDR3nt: TGTGCCAGCAGCTTACGCAGTACCACAGATACGCAGTATTTT; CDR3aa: CASSLRSTTDTQYF
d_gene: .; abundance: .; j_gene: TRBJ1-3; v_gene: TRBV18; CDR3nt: TGTGCCAGCTCACCAAAAGCCGAAGGAAACACCATATATTTT; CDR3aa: CASSPKAEGNTIYF
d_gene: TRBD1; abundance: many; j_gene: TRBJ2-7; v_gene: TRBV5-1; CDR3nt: TGCGCCAGCAGCCGATGGCGGACAGGGTCCTACGAGCAGTACTTC; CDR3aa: CASSRWRTGSYEQYF
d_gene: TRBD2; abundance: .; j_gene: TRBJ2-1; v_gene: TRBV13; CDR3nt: TGTGCCAGCAGCTCCCGGACTAGCGGGAGGGCCTCGGGGAATGAGCAGTTCTTC; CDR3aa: CASSSRTSGRASGNEQFF
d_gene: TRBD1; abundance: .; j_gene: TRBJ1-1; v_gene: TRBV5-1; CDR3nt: TGCGCCAGCAGCCCTAAAACAGGGGCTAATGAAGCTTTCTTT; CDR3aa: CASSPKTGANEAFF
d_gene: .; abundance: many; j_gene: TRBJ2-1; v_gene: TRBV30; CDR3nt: TGTGCCTGGAGTGTAATGAATGAGCAGTTCTTC; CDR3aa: CAWSVMNEQFF